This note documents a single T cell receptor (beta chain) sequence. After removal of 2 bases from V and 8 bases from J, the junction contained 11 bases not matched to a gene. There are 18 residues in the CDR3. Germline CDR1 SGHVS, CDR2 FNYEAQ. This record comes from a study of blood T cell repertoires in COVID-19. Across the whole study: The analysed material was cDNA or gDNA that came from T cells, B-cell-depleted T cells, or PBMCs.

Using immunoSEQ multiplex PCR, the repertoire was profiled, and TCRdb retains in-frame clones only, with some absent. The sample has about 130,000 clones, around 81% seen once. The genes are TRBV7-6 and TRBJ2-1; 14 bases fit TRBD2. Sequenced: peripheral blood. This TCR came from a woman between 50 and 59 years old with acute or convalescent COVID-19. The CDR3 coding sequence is TGTGCCAGCAGCTTAAGGACTAGCGGGAGGTCGTGGAGGGATGAGCAGTTCTTC. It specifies CASSLRTSGRSWRDEQFF.